The 17 T cell receptor beta chains below all came from one sample that was sequenced in a study of cytomegalovirus exposure and HLA in healthy donors. TCRdb's table, derived via immunoSEQ multiplex PCR, lists solely in-frame clones and lacks some. The sample holds around 86,000 clones, approximately 93% seen once. Sequenced: PBMCs. The receptors come from a woman aged 25 to 39 in good health and CMV-seropositive.

The chain is built from TRBV29-1 and TRBJ2-4; a weak D match, TRBD2 (6 bases). The CDR3 length is 11 residues. From germline, CDR1 is SQVTM and CDR2 ANQGSEA. This CDR3 reads CRGRAKNIQYF. Written as DNA, the CDR3 is TGCAGAGGGAGGGCCAAAAACATTCAGTACTTC. The full variable domain, its missing parts supplied by reference TRBV29-1 and TRBJ2-4, is SAVISQKPSRDICQRGTSLTIQCQVDSQVTMMFWYRQQPGQSLTLIATANQGSEATYESGFVIDKFPISRPNLTFSTLTVSNMSPEDSSIYLCRGRAKNIQYFGAGTRLSVL.

The chain combines TRBV7-8 with TRBJ2-7, with TRBD2 as a possible D gene (6 bases). The V end lost 0 bases, the J end lost 2 bases, and 14 bases lay between the germline ends. Germline loops: CDR1 SGHVS, CDR2 FQNEAQ. The CDR3 totals 16 residues. In nucleotides, the CDR3 is TGTGCCAGCAGCTTAGCTAGGGCGGGAACTACCTACGAGCAGTACTTC. Amino acids: CASSLARAGTTYEQYF.

J is TRBJ2-1 and V is TRBV5-5; D perhaps matches TRBD1 (6 bases). With 2 bases removed from V and 5 bases from J, the gap between germline ends came to 20 bases. The CDR3 contains 17 residues. Germline V gene lookup returns CDR1 SGHKS and CDR2 YYEKEE (reference sequence). CDR3 bases: TGTGCCAGCAGCTTATCAACAGGGAATTGGGCGCACAATGAGCAGTTCTTC. The encoded protein is CASSLSTGNWAHNEQFF. Combining the CDR3 with reference TRBV5-5 and TRBJ2-1 gives the whole variable domain DAGVTQSPTHLIKTRGQQVTLRCSPISGHKSVSWYQQVLGQGPQFIFQYYEKEERGRGNFPDRFSARQFPNYSSELNVNALLLGDSALYLCASSLSTGNWAHNEQFFGPGTRLTVL.

This sequence joins TRBV4-1 and TRBJ1-5; 7 bases match TRBD1. There are 15 residues in the CDR3. Germline lookup yields CDR1 MGHRA and CDR2 YSYEKL. V lost 4 bases, J lost 6 bases, and 9 bases stayed unmatched. The CDR3 DNA reads TGCGCCAGCAGCCCACAGGGGTTTTTGGGTCAGCCCCAGCATTTT. Encoded protein: CASSPQGFLGQPQHF.

V and J are TRBV5-5 and TRBJ1-4, with 8 bases fitting TRBD1. Germline V CDR1 and CDR2: SGHKS, YYEKEE (reference sequence). V was pared by 0 bases and J by 7 bases, with 8 bases of the junction left unmatched. CDR3 length equals 16 residues. CDR3 DNA sequence: TGTGCCAGCAGCTTGGCCCGGACAGGGTCCAGTGAAAAACTGTTTTTT. It is translated as CASSLARTGSSEKLFF.

V usage is TRBV10-2 and J usage is TRBJ2-7; 7 bases line up with TRBD1. Trimming cost V 4 bases and J 2 bases; bases outside gene matches: 11. CDR1 and CDR2 (germline): WSHSY, SAAADI. This CDR3 has 16 residues. The CDR3 nucleotides read TGCGCCAGCAGTGGGATTCTCGGGACAGCTGCCTACGAGCAGTACTTC. Translating it yields CASSGILGTAAYEQYF.

The V call is TRBV18, the J call TRBJ2-1, with D tentatively TRBD1 (7 bases). Per germline, CDR1 KGHSH and CDR2 LQKENI. Trimming left V 2 bases short and J 5 bases short, with 13 bases between. This CDR3 spans 15 amino acids. In nucleotides, the CDR3 is TGTGCCAGCTCACCAAGGACAGGAGGGGACAATGAGCAGTTCTTC. It codes for CASSPRTGGDNEQFF. Filled out from reference TRBV18 and TRBJ2-1, the complete variable domain reads NAGVMQNPRHLVRRRGQEARLRCSPMKGHSHVYWYRQLPEEGLKFMVYLQKENIIDESGMPKERFSAEFPKEGPSILRIQQVVRGDSAAYFCASSPRTGGDNEQFFGPGTRLTVL.

This chain uses TRBV30 with TRBJ2-1; 8 bases align to TRBD1. The V gene end was trimmed by 0 bases and the J gene end by 7 bases; junction bases not matched to a gene: 11. Germline V CDR1 and CDR2: GTSNPN, SVGIG (reference sequence). The CDR3 runs to 16 residues. For the CDR3, the DNA is TGTGCCTGGAGTGTACTAAGTGGACAGGGTAGGAATGAGCAGTTCTTC. Translation: CAWSVLSGQGRNEQFF.

V and J are TRBV7-2 and TRBJ2-7; a weak D match, TRBD2 (5 bases). The CDR3 contains 15 residues. V was pared by 2 bases and J by 1 base, with 12 bases between. The germline V gene has CDR1 SGHTA and CDR2 FQGNSA. This CDR3 reads CASSLTGRSSYEQYF. Here the CDR3 DNA reads TGTGCCAGCAGCTTAACGGGAAGGAGTTCCTACGAGCAGTACTTC.

The gene calls are TRBV28 and TRBJ2-7; 7 bases are shared with TRBD1. The trim removed 5 bases at V and 5 bases at J, leaving 9 bases unmatched. Germline assignment: CDR1 MDHEN and CDR2 SYDVKM. This CDR3 has 14 amino acids. CDR3 loop: CASSQPGQLNEQYF. Written as DNA, the CDR3 is TGTGCCAGCAGTCAGCCGGGACAGCTTAACGAGCAGTACTTC.

The V gene is TRBV25-1, the J gene TRBJ1-1; possible D gene TRBD1, 5 bases. This CDR3 has 12 residues. V was trimmed by 6 bases and J by 3 bases, leaving 8 bases between them. Per the germline V gene, CDR1 is MGHDK and CDR2 is SYGVNS. Written as DNA, the CDR3 is TGTGCCAGCAGAGACAGCTACACTGAAGCTTTCTTT. It is translated as CASRDSYTEAFF.

The chain is built from TRBV6-6 and TRBJ2-7; D unresolved. The V end lost 8 bases, the J end lost 2 bases, and 10 bases lay between the germline ends. The germline gives CDR1 MNHNY, CDR2 SVGAGI (reference sequence). This CDR3 is built from 12 residues. The CDR3 bases are TGTGCCAGCGGGCGTGGTCCCTACGAGCAGTACTTC. This sequence encodes CASGRGPYEQYF.

This clone showed up just once. V usage is TRBV4-1 and J usage is TRBJ2-1; D call uncertain. Per germline, CDR1 MGHRA and CDR2 YSYEKL. V shed 1 base and J shed 6 bases, with 22 bases lying between them. The CDR3 covers 18 residues. CDR3: CASSQGVLGDVGGNEQFF. CDR3 in DNA: TGCGCCAGCAGCCAAGGGGTCCTGGGCGACGTAGGTGGCAATGAGCAGTTCTTC.

The V call is TRBV7-2, the J call TRBJ2-3; D gene uncertain. Germline V gene sequence: CDR1 SGHTA, CDR2 FQGNSA. Deletions cut 5 bases from V and 2 bases from J, with 8 bases between. CDR3 size: 13 residues. This CDR3 is CASSQTPTDTQYF. The CDR3 DNA follows: TGTGCCAGCAGCCAGACTCCCACAGATACGCAGTATTTT.

The chain uses TRBV7-6 and TRBJ2-1; no firm D call. The V end was cut by 10 bases, the J end by 4 bases, with 20 bases between. The CDR3 contains 15 residues. The germline CDR1 and CDR2 sequences are SGHVS and FNYEAQ. The CDR3 here is CATAADVSGYNEQFF. DNA for the CDR3: TGTGCCACCGCGGCCGACGTATCTGGGTACAATGAGCAGTTCTTC.

J is TRBJ2-3 and V is TRBV7-2; 11 bases line up with TRBD2. The junction had 9 bases not matched to a gene; V was cut back by 5 bases and J by 5 bases. The length of the CDR3 is 16 residues. Germline lookup yields CDR1 SGHTA and CDR2 FQGNSA. The CDR3 DNA reads TGTGCCAGCAGCGCCACGCGTACTAGCGGGAGAGATACGCAGTATTTT. The encoded protein is CASSATRTSGRDTQYF.

The chain links TRBV5-6 to TRBJ2-7, with 12 nucleotides matching TRBD1. The CDR3 runs 15 residues. The V gene end was trimmed by 1 base and the J gene end by 6 bases; junction bases not matched to a gene: 5. Germline V gene data show CDR1 as SGHDT and CDR2 as YYEEEE. The CDR3 protein is CASSLPGTGGGEQYF. The CDR3 DNA sequence: TGTGCCAGCAGCTTGCCTGGGACAGGGGGCGGCGAGCAGTACTTC.